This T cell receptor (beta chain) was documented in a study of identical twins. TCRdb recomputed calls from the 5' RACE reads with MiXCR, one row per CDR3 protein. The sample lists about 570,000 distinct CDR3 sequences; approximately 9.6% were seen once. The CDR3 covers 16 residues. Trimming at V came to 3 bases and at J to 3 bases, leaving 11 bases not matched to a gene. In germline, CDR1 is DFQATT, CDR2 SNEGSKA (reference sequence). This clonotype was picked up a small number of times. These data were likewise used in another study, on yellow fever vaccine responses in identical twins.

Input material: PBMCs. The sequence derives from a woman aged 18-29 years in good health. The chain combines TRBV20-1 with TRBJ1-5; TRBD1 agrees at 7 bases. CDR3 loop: CSASDWGQLDNQPQHF. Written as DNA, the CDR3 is TGCAGTGCTAGCGACTGGGGACAGCTGGACAATCAGCCCCAGCATTTT.